This T cell receptor (beta chain) was captured by sequencing in a study of blood T cell repertoires in COVID-19. Study-level background: Acute and convalescent COVID-19 specimens originated in the United States, Italy and Spain.

This clone came up a few times. The CDR3 consists of 13 residues. Germline lookup yields CDR1 MRHNA and CDR2 SNTAGT. V was trimmed by 5 bases and J by 7 bases, leaving 15 bases between them. Authors' methods: For nucleated cells, counts were estimated from reference gene primer amplification. Sequencing used immunoSEQ multiplex PCR; TCRdb keeps in-frame clones, though not all of them. That table is the source of V, J and clone size, and D and trimming were worked out from the DNA. In the table there are roughly 120,000 clones, roughly 82% of which are singletons. The chain has TRBV6-4 and TRBJ2-7, with a weak D call TRBD1 (6 bases). Specimen: peripheral blood. The clonotype comes from a human donor in a cohort sampled during active COVID-19. Here the CDR3 reads CASSKTGSGEQYF. CDR3 in DNA: TGTGCCAGCAGTAAAACAGGGTCGGGGGAGCAGTACTTC.